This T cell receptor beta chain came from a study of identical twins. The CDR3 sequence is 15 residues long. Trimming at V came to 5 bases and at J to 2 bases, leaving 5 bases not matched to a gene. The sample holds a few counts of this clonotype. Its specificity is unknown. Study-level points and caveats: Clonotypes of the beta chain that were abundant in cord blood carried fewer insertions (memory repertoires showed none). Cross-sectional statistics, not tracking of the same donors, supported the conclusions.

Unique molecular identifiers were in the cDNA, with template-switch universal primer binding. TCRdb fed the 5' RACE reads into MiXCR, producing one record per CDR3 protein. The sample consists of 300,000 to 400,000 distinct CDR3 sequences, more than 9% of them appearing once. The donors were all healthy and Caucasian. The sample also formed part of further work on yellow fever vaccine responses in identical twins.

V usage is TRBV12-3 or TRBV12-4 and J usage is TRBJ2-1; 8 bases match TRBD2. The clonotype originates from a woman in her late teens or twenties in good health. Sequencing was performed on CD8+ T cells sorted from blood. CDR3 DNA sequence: TGTGCCAGCAGTACCGGGAGGGGCCCCTACAATGAGCAGTTCTTC. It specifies CASSTGRGPYNEQFF.